This T cell receptor beta chain was documented in a study of T cell responses to AZD1222 COVID-19 vaccine. The repertoire was sequenced with immunoSEQ multiplex PCR; TCRdb's copy has only in-frame clones and lacks some. Of around 140,000 clones listed, around 85% are singletons. This clonotype was obtained from an adult who received the MenACWY meningococcal vaccine as a control. The sample consisted of peripheral blood, taken 28 days after the second dose of the MenACWY control vaccine.

CDR3 region: CASSFSGTEAFF. The CDR3 region has the DNA TGTGCCAGCAGCTTCTCCGGGACAGAAGCTTTCTTT. This chain joins TRBV7-2 and TRBJ1-1; D perhaps matches TRBD1 (6 bases). CDR3 length equals 12 residues. The germline CDR1 and CDR2 sequences are SGHTA and FQGNSA. Trimming removed 3 bases from V and 8 bases from J, with 10 bases in between.